Described below is a single TCR beta chain sequence and its context. This record comes from a study of blood T cell repertoires in COVID-19. Across the whole study: There were acute and convalescent COVID-19 samples, and they came from the United States, Italy and Spain.

Original methodology: Estimates of nucleated cell counts were drawn from the amplification of reference gene primers. Using immunoSEQ multiplex PCR, the repertoire was profiled, and TCRdb retains in-frame clones only, with some absent. That table furnishes V, J and clone size, whereas the DNA furnished D and trimming. The profile shows more than 85,000 clones, about 72% of them singletons. The CDR3 consists of 16 residues. V dropped 0 bases and J dropped 0 bases, with 12 bases sitting between them. Germline V gene sequence: CDR1 SGHNT, CDR2 YYREEE (reference sequence). Sequencing was performed on peripheral blood. The genes are TRBV5-4 and TRBJ1-2; possibly TRBD1 for D (5 bases). The clonotype comes from an older woman with acute or convalescent COVID-19. DNA of the CDR3: TGTGCCAGCAGCTTGGAAAGGGGCAGTACTAACTATGGCTACACCTTC. Amino acids: CASSLERGSTNYGYTF.